This TCR beta chain was documented in a study of cytomegalovirus exposure and HLA in healthy donors. For the study at large: Early on, a data release was issued that held 85 million to 95 million unique TCRs from HLA-typed donors. The study, taken as a whole, reports: TRBV6-2, TRBV6-3 and some other V segments were unresolvable in 87-base-pair reads. Using a false discovery rate of 0.05, a later analysis showed that around 16,000 TCR beta sequences were associated with HLA alleles. Rare TCR sequences dominated, though some public TCRs recurred in many donors.

In the case of this clone: Its target is unknown. Its ends do not fully match the called genes, so a read error is possible. Within the sample, other DNA sequences also encode this same CDR3.

This CDR3 has 16 amino acids. Germline CDR1 and CDR2: ENHRY and SYGVKD. PCR involved 60 Vbeta and 13 Jbeta primers. TCRdb's copy holds only in-frame clones and misses some; the assay was immunoSEQ multiplex PCR. The sample lists about 190,000 clones; 70% to 75% were seen once. This rearrangement joins TRBV10-3 to TRBJ2-1; tentative D call: TRBD1 (5 bases). The source material was PBMCs. The TCR was taken from a young man in good health and CMV-seropositive. The CDR3 loop reads CAISDMGRQSYNEQFF. DNA for the CDR3: TGTGCTATCAGTGACATGGGGCGGCAGTCCTACAATGAGCAGTTCTTC.